This is a list of T cell receptor beta chains from one sample in a study of OX40 agonist ivuxolimab in advanced cancers. The table came from immunoSEQ multiplex PCR; TCRdb's copy has only in-frame clones and leaves some out. The sample includes tens of thousands of clones, 65% to 85% seen only once; the top ten take roughly 1.9%. This material consisted of CD4+ or CD8+ T cells sorted from blood, taken in a trial of the OX40 agonist ivuxolimab. The receptor set was obtained from an adult with an advanced solid tumor such as melanoma, head and neck, liver or kidney cancer. Each CDR3 is given with its conserved first and last residue. D genes are given only for firm matches. Size values are once, few and many counts, or a class for expanded clones, and some rows have none.

TGTGCCAGCAGTTACGGGACATCTTACGAGCAGTACTTC	CASSYGTSYEQYF	.	.	TRBV6-6	TRBJ2-7
TGTGCCAGCAAGACTAATAACTACGAGCAGTACTTC	CASKTNNYEQYF	.	.	TRBV6-6	TRBJ2-7
TGTGCCAGCTCACCACCGGAGCTCCCCTACAATGAGCAGTTCTTC	CASSPPELPYNEQFF	.	.	TRBV18	TRBJ2-1
TGTGCCAGCAGCTTCCAGGGGTCCCACGAGCAGTACTTC	CASSFQGSHEQYF	.	.	TRBV7-2	TRBJ2-7
TGTGCCACCAGCAAGGGCTACGGAATCTCCTACGAGCAGTACTTC	CATSKGYGISYEQYF	.	.	TRBV15	TRBJ2-7
TGTGCCAGCAGCCTGCGGGGGACTAGCACAGATACGCAGTATTTT	CASSLRGTSTDTQYF	few	TRBD2	TRBV11-2	TRBJ2-3
TGTGCCAGCAGCTTAGATATCGGGGCGGGGGAGAATGAGCAGTTCTTC	CASSLDIGAGENEQFF	.	TRBD2	TRBV11-1	TRBJ2-1
TGTGCCAGCAGTTTGGGCGGGGGCGCCTTGGGGGAAAAACTGTTTTTT	CASSLGGGALGEKLFF	once	.	TRBV25-1	TRBJ1-4
TGTGCCAGCAGTCTCACAGGGGCGGGAGAGACCCAGTACTTC	CASSLTGAGETQYF	.	TRBD1	TRBV6-5	TRBJ2-5
TGCGCCAGCAGCCAAGCGGACACCCGGGGAGGGGAGCTGTTTTTT	CASSQADTRGGELFF	few	.	TRBV4-3	TRBJ2-2
TGTGCCAGCAGCTTTTTGTTCGGGAACAAGTTCTTC	CASSFLFGNKFF	.	.	TRBV5-6	TRBJ2-1
TGTGCTAGCAGCTTAGCACAGGGAGCCGGGGGGCTCTACAATGAGCAGTTCTTC	CASSLAQGAGGLYNEQFF	.	.	TRBV7-7	TRBJ2-1
TGTGCCAGCAGCGTAGAGGGGGGAGCAGAGACCTACGAGCAGTACTTC	CASSVEGGAETYEQYF	.	.	TRBV9	TRBJ2-7
TGTGCCAGCAGTGTGGGGTTGGCGGACGGCTACACCTTC	CASSVGLADGYTF	few	.	TRBV2	TRBJ1-2
TGCGCCAGCAGCTCTAACAGGGGGAGCTACACCTTC	CASSSNRGSYTF	.	TRBD1	TRBV5-1	TRBJ1-2
TGTGCCAGCAGCAAAGCGGGCCACAATGAGCAGTTCTTC	CASSKAGHNEQFF	.	.	TRBV11-3	TRBJ2-1
TGTGCCAGCAGCGCCCGACTAGCCAAAAACATTCAGTACTTC	CASSARLAKNIQYF	few	.	TRBV13	TRBJ2-4
TGTGCCAGCAGCTCCTCCGGGGCCGTCGGGGGGGAGCTGTTTTTT	CASSSSGAVGGELFF	.	.	TRBV13	TRBJ2-2
TGTGCCAGCAGCTTGAACACTGAAGCTTTCTTT	CASSLNTEAFF	.	.	TRBV5-4	TRBJ1-1
TGTGCCAGCTCCTCGAATAGCAATCAGCCCCAGCATTTT	CASSSNSNQPQHF	.	.	TRBV2	TRBJ1-5
TGTGCCAGCAGCTACGACGGGGGCTCCTACGAGCAGTACTTC	CASSYDGGSYEQYF	.	.	TRBV6-5	TRBJ2-7
TGTGCCAGCAGTGAAGTTGGCAGGGGGAACACTGAAGCTTTCTTT	CASSEVGRGNTEAFF	few	.	TRBV6-1	TRBJ1-1
TGTGCCAGCGGGCAGGGGGAGACCCAGTACTTC	CASGQGETQYF	.	.	TRBV2	TRBJ2-5
TGTGCCAGCATCGAGGGTTGGACGGACACAGATACGCAGTATTTT	CASIEGWTDTDTQYF	.	.	TRBV2	TRBJ2-3
TGTGCCAGCAGCTTCAGCGGGAGTATGGGCAATGAGCAGTTCTTC	CASSFSGSMGNEQFF	.	TRBD2	TRBV11-2	TRBJ2-1
TGTGCCAGCAGTTCTACTAGCGGGCCCGACCATGAGCAGTTCTTC	CASSSTSGPDHEQFF	.	TRBD2	TRBV7-3	TRBJ2-1
TGTGCCAGCAGCACAGCTCCGACTAGCGAGAGCTCCTACGAGCAGTACTTC	CASSTAPTSESSYEQYF	.	.	TRBV21-1	TRBJ2-7
TGTGCCAGCAGCCAAGTTAGCGGATCGACCTACGAGCAGTACTTC	CASSQVSGSTYEQYF	.	.	TRBV4-2	TRBJ2-7
TGTGCCAGCAGCTTAGCGGCAAGGGACGGGTGGCAGTTCTTC	CASSLAARDGWQFF	.	.	TRBV7-2	TRBJ2-1
TGTGCCAGCAGCTTAGCGGGCGGGTCGGAAGCTTTCTTT	CASSLAGGSEAFF	.	.	TRBV7-9	TRBJ1-1
TGCGCCAGTAACCCAGCGGGAGTATCAGAGACCCAGTACTTC	CASNPAGVSETQYF	.	TRBD2	TRBV5-1	TRBJ2-5
TGTGCCAGCGGGAATAATCAGCCCCAGCATTTT	CASGNNQPQHF	.	.	TRBV6-1	TRBJ1-5
TGTGCCAGCAGTTACTCGACAGGGAAGGGGTACGAGCAGTACTTC	CASSYSTGKGYEQYF	.	TRBD1	TRBV6-5	TRBJ2-7
TGTGCCAGCAGCCTAAACTACGAGCAGTACTTC	CASSLNYEQYF	few	.	TRBV7-2	TRBJ2-7
TGTGCCAGCAGTCCTCAGGGGGCGGCAGATACGCAGTATTTT	CASSPQGAADTQYF	once	TRBD1	TRBV11-1	TRBJ2-3
TGTGCCAGCTCACCCCCGGGCCAGGACTATGGCTACACCTTC	CASSPPGQDYGYTF	.	.	TRBV18	TRBJ1-2
TGTGCCAGCAGTTTTTCCGGGCCAATGGAGGGCTATGGCTACACCTTC	CASSFSGPMEGYGYTF	once	.	TRBV27	TRBJ1-2
TGTGCCACCGATGTGGGGAGGGGTTGGTCCGATCCCAAATTCAATGAGCAGTTCTTC	CATDVGRGWSDPKFNEQFF	.	TRBD2	TRBV2	TRBJ2-1
TGCGCCAGCAGCCCCCAAACAGGGCGGGCTAATGAAAAACTGTTTTTT	CASSPQTGRANEKLFF	.	.	TRBV5-1	TRBJ1-4
TGTGCCAGCAGCCAAGGGGGGGTCGGCAATCAGCCCCAGCATTTT	CASSQGGVGNQPQHF	.	.	TRBV4-2	TRBJ1-5
TGCAGTGCTAGAGTAGCTGAAGCTTTCTTT	CSARVAEAFF	.	.	TRBV20-1	TRBJ1-1
TGTGCCAGCAGCTCGGGGGAAGAGGCGAACACCGGGGAGCTGTTTTTT	CASSSGEEANTGELFF	.	.	TRBV7-2	TRBJ2-2
TGTGCCAGCAGCTTAGGGGGGGCCGGGGAGCAGTACTTC	CASSLGGAGEQYF	.	.	TRBV7-7	TRBJ2-7
TGTGCCACCAGCAGGGACAGGGGATTGGGGGAGCAGTACTTC	CATSRDRGLGEQYF	.	TRBD1	TRBV15	TRBJ2-7
TGTGCCAGCAGTGAAGGGACCGGAGAGCAGTTCTTC	CASSEGTGEQFF	.	.	TRBV6-1	TRBJ2-1
TGTGCCAGCTCACCACTGGAGGCCCCTCGCACCATATATTTT	CASSPLEAPRTIYF	.	.	TRBV18	TRBJ1-3
TGCAGCGTTGGGGACCCGGGACCATATGGCTACACCTTC	CSVGDPGPYGYTF	.	.	TRBV29-1	TRBJ1-2
TGTGCTAGTGGTTTGAGGGTGAACACTGAAGCTTTCTTT	CASGLRVNTEAFF	.	.	TRBV12-5	TRBJ1-1